The clone carrying this T cell receptor beta chain showed up just a few times. Its antigen is currently unknown. TCRdb re-derived calls from the 5' RACE reads in MiXCR, one entry per CDR3 protein. The sample has about 260,000 distinct CDR3 sequences; roughly 13% are singletons. The CDR3 runs 15 residues. The V end was cut by 1 base, the J end by 2 bases, with 6 bases between. This specimen comes from a study of T cells after yellow fever vaccination. Points from the study as a whole: In FACS-sorted repertoires, abundant clonotypes from the bulk population could appear as contaminants.

Sequences were derived from CD4+ T cells sorted from PBMCs, sampled 45 days after the yellow fever booster vaccination. The clonotype comes from a man younger than 45 who received the YFV17D yellow fever vaccine. The chain carries TRBV12-3 or TRBV12-4 and TRBJ2-6; D uncertain. CDR3 sequence reads: CASSLVGTGANVLTF. The CDR3 DNA sequence: TGTGCCAGCAGTTTAGTAGGGACTGGGGCCAACGTCCTGACTTTC.